The text below deals with one T cell receptor (beta chain). Its matching antigen is unknown. These data come from a study of siplizumab effects on memory and regulatory T cells. The study, taken as a whole, reports: Among mappable alloreactive CD4+ clones, the Treg-derived fraction averaged approximately 69% with siplizumab versus under 30% in controls. Greater diversity than memory cells seemed evident in naive T cells, which also appeared to be major alloresponse contributors.

Assays were performed on approximately 100,000 TCR templates per sample. Profiled with immunoSEQ multiplex PCR; TCRdb holds only in-frame clones, not every one. The sample yields under 150,000 clones, roughly 94% seen once. This CDR3 has 12 amino acids. Germline CDR1 is SGHNT and CDR2 is YYREEE (reference sequence). V lost 4 bases to trimming and J lost 3 bases, with 7 bases between them. Sequencing was performed on non-Treg CD4+ T cells sorted from blood. This chain connects TRBV5-4 to TRBJ1-1, with D hard to call. This TCR derives from a human donor in good health. The CDR3 is CASSTQDTEAFF. In nucleotides, the CDR3 is TGTGCCAGCAGCACCCAGGACACTGAAGCTTTCTTT.